One sample yielded the 20 T cell receptor beta chains listed below, sequenced in a study of shared clonotypes between healthy human individuals. Measured with immunoSEQ multiplex PCR; TCRdb has only the in-frame clones, and not every one. The sample lists roughly 1.4 million clones; about 98.5% were seen once. The sample taken for sequencing was naive CD4+ T cells sorted from blood. Subset described: CD45RA+ positively selected. These receptors all come from a man younger than 45 in good health.

The chain combines TRBV7-9 with TRBJ2-5, with D possibly called TRBD1 or TRBD2 (5 bases each). This CDR3 is built from 14 residues. V dropped 5 bases and J dropped 1 base, with 11 bases sitting between them. Germline CDR1 is SEHNR and CDR2 is FQNEAQ (reference sequence). This CDR3 reads CASSQGRGQETQYF. In DNA form, the CDR3 reads TGTGCCAGCAGCCAGGGACGGGGCCAAGAGACCCAGTACTTC.

This chain uses TRBV27 with TRBJ2-1; 9 bases match TRBD1. V was pared by 5 bases and J by 5 bases, with 10 bases of the junction left unmatched. The CDR3 totals 16 residues. Germline V gives CDR1 MNHEY, CDR2 SMNVEV (reference sequence). CDR3 in amino acids: CASSRRRDRVNNEQFF. Here the CDR3 DNA reads TGTGCCAGCAGTCGACGCCGGGACAGGGTGAACAATGAGCAGTTCTTC.

CDR3 residues: CASSRFTTSGRYTGELFF. The CDR3 DNA sequence: TGTGCCAGCAGCCGATTCACGACTAGCGGGCGGTACACCGGGGAGCTGTTTTTT. V is TRBV7-9 and J is TRBJ2-2; 10 nucleotides line up with TRBD2. Trimming at V came to 5 bases and at J to 3 bases, leaving 12 bases not matched to a gene. The CDR3 spans 18 residues. Germline V gives CDR1 SEHNR, CDR2 FQNEAQ (reference sequence).

The rearrangement uses TRBV20-1 and TRBJ2-1; D not certain. This CDR3 contains 11 residues. Germline CDR1 DFQATT, CDR2 SNEGSKA (reference sequence). Trimming took 6 bases from V and 4 from J, leaving 7 bases between them. CDR3 region: CSAQTYNEQFF. In nucleotides, the CDR3 is TGCAGTGCCCAAACATACAATGAGCAGTTCTTC.

The chain couples TRBV5-6 to TRBJ2-7; maybe TRBD1 (6 bases). CDR1 is SGHDT and CDR2 is YYEEEE in the germline V gene. There are 16 residues in the CDR3. The V end lost 3 bases, the J end lost 0 bases, and 16 bases lay between the germline ends. As DNA, the CDR3 is TGTGCCAGCAGCTGGGATACAGGGCTCAGCTCCTACGAGCAGTACTTC. It specifies CASSWDTGLSSYEQYF.

As concerns this clone: The sample holds other DNA sequences that translate to the same CDR3. The chain uses TRBV19 and TRBJ2-7; the D is unclear. The V gene lost 4 bases and the J gene lost 0 bases, with 7 bases spanning the gap. Germline CDR1 and CDR2: LNHDA and SQIVND (reference sequence). The CDR3 has 13 residues. CDR3 DNA sequence: TGTGCCAGTAGTACCCCCCCCTCCTACGAGCAGTACTTC. It specifies CASSTPPSYEQYF.

The chain employs TRBV15 and TRBJ2-7, with D tentatively TRBD1 (5 bases). Germline V lookup: CDR1 LNHNV, CDR2 YYDKDF (reference sequence). CDR3 length: 13 residues. Trimming pared 4 bases from V and 3 bases from J, leaving 10 bases between. For the CDR3, the DNA is TGTGCCACCAGCAAGACAGTCCTCTACGAGCAGTACTTC. Protein: CATSKTVLYEQYF.

V is TRBV13 and J is TRBJ2-7; D uncertain. Trimming left V 0 bases short and J 1 base short, with 4 bases between. This CDR3 has 13 amino acids. Germline V CDR1 and CDR2: PRHDT, FYEKMQ (reference sequence). The chain's CDR3 is CASSLGVSYEQYF. As DNA, the CDR3 is TGTGCCAGCAGCTTAGGAGTTTCCTACGAGCAGTACTTC.

This clone has only one observation. The chain carries TRBV6-1 and TRBJ1-4; 9 positions match TRBD1. This CDR3 has 15 residues. CDR1 and CDR2 (germline): MNHNS, SASEGT. Unmatched junction bases numbered 9, after V lost 6 bases and J lost 7 bases. The CDR3 bases are TGTGCCAGCAGCCACAGGGGGCATAATGGTGAAAAACTGTTTTTT. Encoded protein: CASSHRGHNGEKLFF.

The count of this clone is one. This sequence joins TRBV6-1 and TRBJ2-5; D remains unclear. Germline V lookup: CDR1 MNHNS, CDR2 SASEGT. This CDR3 contains 13 residues. The V end lost 5 bases, the J end lost 9 bases, and 16 bases lay between the germline ends. The CDR3, as DNA: TGTGCCAGCAGTCTTGCTCCCGTATGGGCCCAGTACTTC. Protein sequence: CASSLAPVWAQYF.

A word on this clone: Its ends do not fully match the called genes, so a read error is possible. This rearrangement joins TRBV6-1 to TRBJ1-5, with a tentative D call TRBD1 (6 bases). This CDR3 comprises 16 residues. The germline CDR1 and CDR2 sequences are MNHNS and SASEGT. CDR3 region: CAISEGHVGGNQPQHF. DNA of the CDR3: TGTGCCATCAGTGAGGGACATGTTGGTGGCAATCAGCCCCAGCATTTT.

CDR3 DNA sequence: TGCGCCAGCAGCCCCCGGACAGGGACCCCTGAAGCTTTCTTT. Its translation is CASSPRTGTPEAFF. This chain uses TRBV5-1 with TRBJ1-1, with 8 bases that match TRBD1. The trim removed 4 bases at V and 6 bases at J, leaving 8 bases unmatched. This CDR3 is built from 14 residues. Germline V gives CDR1 SGHRS, CDR2 YFSETQ. The whole variable domain, filled in from reference TRBV5-1 and TRBJ1-1, reads KAGVTQTPRYLIKTRGQQVTLSCSPISGHRSVSWYQQTPGQGLQFLFEYFSETQRNKGNFPGRFSGRQFSNSRSEMNVSTLELGDSALYLCASSPRTGTPEAFFGQGTRLTVV.

This clone showed up just once. V usage is TRBV2 and J usage is TRBJ2-2; TRBD2 matches at 7 bases. Germline CDR1 is SNHLY and CDR2 is FYNNEI. The junction had 10 bases not matched to a gene; V was cut back by 7 bases and J by 5 bases. The CDR3 has 15 amino acids. In nucleotides, the CDR3 is TGTGCCAGCATCCTCCCCGGGCGGGAGACCGGGGAGCTGTTTTTT. Amino acid sequence: CASILPGRETGELFF.

The rearrangement uses TRBV28 and TRBJ2-5, with TRBD2 matching 16 bases. CDR1 MDHEN and CDR2 SYDVKM come from the germline V gene. Trimming cost V 6 bases and J 5 bases; bases outside gene matches: 6. There are 16 residues in the CDR3. The CDR3 region is CASRGTSGRARETQYF. CDR3 coding DNA: TGTGCCAGCAGGGGGACTAGCGGGAGGGCCAGGGAGACCCAGTACTTC.

This sequence joins TRBV6-5 and TRBJ1-2; 8 positions agree with TRBD1. Per germline, CDR1 MNHEY and CDR2 SVGAGI. The CDR3 consists of 14 residues. V shed 6 bases and J 4 bases; nucleotides not matched to a gene: 7. The CDR3 spells CASRRGQGPYGYTF. DNA of the CDR3: TGTGCCAGCAGACGTGGACAGGGCCCCTATGGCTACACCTTC.

This chain connects TRBV7-8 to TRBJ2-2; 7 bases fit TRBD2. The CDR3 loop spans 17 amino acids. Germline V gene data show CDR1 as SGHVS and CDR2 as FQNEAQ. The V segment lost 2 bases and the J segment 5 bases; nucleotides outside the gene matches: 11. The CDR3 DNA reads as TGTGCCAGCAGCTTAATGAAGGGAAGCGGGAAAACCGGGGAGCTGTTTTTT. Translation: CASSLMKGSGKTGELFF.

The rearrangement uses TRBV11-2 and TRBJ2-7; 9 bases match TRBD1. Germline assignment: CDR1 SGHAT and CDR2 FQNNGV. There are 14 residues in the CDR3. The ends lost 7 bases at V and 3 bases at J; junction bases unmatched: 7. The CDR3 bases are TGTGCCAGCAAGCCCAGACAGGGGGACTACGAGCAGTACTTC. This codes for CASKPRQGDYEQYF.

This clone occurred once. This chain uses TRBV19 with TRBJ2-7; D gene ambiguous. In germline, CDR1 is LNHDA, CDR2 SQIVND (reference sequence). Trimming removed 3 bases from V and 7 bases from J, with 13 bases in between. The length of the CDR3 is 13 residues. The CDR3, as DNA: TGTGCCAGTAGTATGGGCCACATGCGAGAGCAGTACTTC. It codes for CASSMGHMREQYF.

V gene TRBV5-6 combines with J gene TRBJ1-2; TRBD1 agrees at 8 bases. V lost 3 bases and J lost 7; bases outside the gene matches: 5. The CDR3 covers 13 residues. Germline V lookup: CDR1 SGHDT, CDR2 YYEEEE. CDR3 loop: CASSWTGTFGYTF. The CDR3 region has the DNA TGTGCCAGCAGCTGGACAGGGACGTTTGGCTACACCTTC.

In this sample, this clone turned up once. V gene TRBV20-1 combines with J gene TRBJ1-3, with unresolved D. CDR3 length: 11 amino acids. The germline CDR1 and CDR2 sequences are DFQATT and SNEGSKA (reference sequence). V lost 3 bases and J lost 11, with 11 bases in between. CDR3 sequence: CSASKGSSIYF. The CDR3 nucleotides read TGCAGTGCTAGTAAAGGCTCTTCCATATATTTT.